These 5 T cell receptor beta chains originate from one sample sequenced in a study. TCRdb used MiXCR to reprocess the RT-PCR reads, holding one entry per CDR3 protein. This table holds around 700,000 distinct CDR3 sequences, around 14% found once. The sample comprised memory CD4+ T cells from blood. All receptors derive from a female donor in good health, serving as a healthy control.

The CDR3 sequence is CASGGTLRNEQFF. CDR3 bases: TGTGCCAGCGGAGGGACACTCCGTAATGAGCAGTTCTTC. V usage is TRBV12-3 or TRBV12-4 and J usage is TRBJ2-1, with D perhaps assigned TRBD1 or TRBD2 (6 bases each). The V and J ends lost 8 bases and 7 bases respectively, with 15 bases between them. CDR3 length equals 13 residues.

J is TRBJ2-3 and V is TRBV7-8; 7 bases match TRBD1. The CDR3 totals 16 residues. Trimming at V came to 0 bases and at J to 2 bases, leaving 5 bases not matched to a gene. Germline-derived CDR1 and CDR2 are SGHVS and FQNEAQ. The CDR3 is CASSLANRGITDTQYF. The CDR3, as DNA: TGTGCCAGCAGCTTAGCAAACAGGGGAATCACAGATACGCAGTATTTT. Supplemented by reference TRBV7-8 and TRBJ2-3, the full variable domain reads GAGVSQSPRYKVAKRGQDVALRCDPISGHVSLFWYQQALGQGPEFLTYFQNEAQLDKSGLPSDRFFAERPEGSVSTLKIQRTQQEDSAVYLCASSLANRGITDTQYFGPGTRLTVL.

This clonotype was counted once. The chain combines TRBV14 with TRBJ1-1; possible D gene TRBD1, 5 bases. The CDR3 runs to 13 residues. The V end was cut by 6 bases, the J end by 2 bases, with 10 bases between. The V gene's germline CDR1 is SGHDN and CDR2 FVKESK. CDR3 protein: CASSRQINTEAFF. For the CDR3, the DNA is TGTGCCAGCAGTCGACAGATAAACACTGAAGCTTTCTTT.

There are a few counts of this clonotype. The chain links TRBV9 to TRBJ1-2; D remains ambiguous. Germline CDR1 SGDLS, CDR2 YYNGEE. The CDR3 spans 12 residues. The V gene lost 3 bases and the J gene lost 4 bases, with 7 bases spanning the gap. CDR3 DNA: TGTGCCAGCAGCGGTGACCTCTATGGCTACACCTTC. Translated: CASSGDLYGYTF. The entire variable domain, with the rest obtained from reference TRBV9 and TRBJ1-2, is as follows: DSGVTQTPKHLITATGQRVTLRCSPRSGDLSVYWYQQSLDQGLQFLIQYYNGEERAKGNILERFSAQQFPDLHSELNLSSLELGDSALYFCASSGDLYGYTFGSGTRLTVV.

This clonotype appeared a few times. The chain joins TRBV9 to TRBJ2-7; 12 nucleotides agree with TRBD2. The CDR3 is 16 amino acids. The junction had 9 bases not matched to a gene; V was cut back by 4 bases and J by 4 bases. CDR1 and CDR2 (germline): SGDLS, YYNGEE. For the CDR3, the DNA is TGTGCCAGCAGCCCTAGCGGGAGGGCCTTGGGTTACGAGCAGTACTTC. This codes for CASSPSGRALGYEQYF.